The 3 T cell receptor beta chains given below trace back to one sample, sequenced in a study of blood T cell repertoires in COVID-19. Only in-frame clones appear in the TCRdb table, and some are missing; sequencing was by immunoSEQ multiplex PCR. The sample includes roughly 110,000 clones, 65% to 85% of them seen just once. Sample: peripheral blood. These receptors originate from a woman in her seventies with acute or convalescent COVID-19.

The rearrangement links TRBV19 to TRBJ2-7; 7 bases fit TRBD1. The germline V gene has CDR1 LNHDA and CDR2 SQIVND (reference sequence). CDR3 size: 16 residues. After removal of 2 bases from V and 0 bases from J, the junction contained 7 bases not matched to a gene. The DNA of the CDR3 is TGTGCCAGTAGTATACGAGGGGGCACTATCTCCTACGAGCAGTACTTC. It yields the protein CASSIRGGTISYEQYF.

V gene TRBV5-4 combines with J gene TRBJ2-6, with D perhaps matching TRBD2 (6 bases). This CDR3 has 18 residues. In germline, CDR1 is SGHNT, CDR2 YYREEE (reference sequence). V was trimmed by 7 bases and J by 0 bases, leaving 20 bases between them. The CDR3 DNA is TGTGCCAGCCGCCGGGACTCAAGGACTAACTCTGGGGCCAACGTCCTGACTTTC. It specifies CASRRDSRTNSGANVLTF.

The rearrangement uses TRBV7-8 and TRBJ2-3; D unclear. The CDR3 runs 12 residues. Germline V gene data show CDR1 as SGHVS and CDR2 as FQNEAQ. V was shortened by 5 bases and J by 7 bases, with 10 bases between the two germline ends. DNA for the CDR3: TGTGCCAGCAGCCCTCCTAGTAATACGCAGTATTTT. Amino acid sequence: CASSPPSNTQYF. Based on the CDR3 plus reference TRBV7-8 and TRBJ2-3, the full variable domain is GAGVSQSPRYKVAKRGQDVALRCDPISGHVSLFWYQQALGQGPEFLTYFQNEAQLDKSGLPSDRFFAERPEGSVSTLKIQRTQQEDSAVYLCASSPPSNTQYFGPGTRLTVL.